The 20 T cell receptor beta chains below come from one sample, sequenced in a study of T cells in Graves' hyperthyroidism and ophthalmopathy. Regions amplified from RNA transcripts were the TCR beta CDR3 regions. HTBI primers were the set used in a first-round RT-PCR of the TCR CDR3. MiXCR, applied by TCRdb to the multiplex PCR reads, yields one record per CDR3 protein. Of about 510,000 distinct CDR3 sequences in the sample, 12% to 15% were seen once. Sequencing input: blood. These TCRs come from a middle-aged woman with Graves' hyperthyroidism.

This clonotype came up many times. The chain has TRBV11-1 and TRBJ2-1, with TRBD2 matching over 11 bases. The CDR3 extends over 16 amino acids. Germline CDR1 SGHAT, CDR2 FQDESV (reference sequence). Germline trimming cut 5 bases from V and 7 bases from J; bases unmatched to any gene: 10. The CDR3 is CASSIPLAGGENEQFF. The CDR3, as DNA: TGTGCCAGCAGCATTCCTCTAGCGGGAGGCGAAAATGAGCAGTTCTTC.

This clonotype was recorded at least ten times. The chain couples TRBV29-1 to TRBJ2-3; 11 positions agree with TRBD2. The CDR3 runs 14 residues. CDR1 SQVTM and CDR2 ANQGSEA come from the germline V gene. V dropped 3 bases and J dropped 4; count of bases not matched to a gene: 3. The CDR3 coding sequence is TGCAGCGTTGAGCGACTAGCGGGACCAGATACGCAGTATTTT. Protein sequence: CSVERLAGPDTQYF.

This chain uses TRBV24-1 with TRBJ2-7, with D maybe TRBD1 (6 bases). In germline, CDR1 is KGHDR, CDR2 SFDVKD. The CDR3 loop spans 12 amino acids. V lost 4 bases and J lost 6, with 9 bases in between. CDR3 in DNA: TGTGCCACCAGTGAACAGGGTCTCGAGCAGTACTTC. Translation: CATSEQGLEQYF.

There are many counts of this clonotype. One junction end disagrees with the germline gene, perhaps due to a read error. The chain couples TRBV7-7 to TRBJ2-5, with 8 nucleotides matching TRBD1. Germline V gene sequence: CDR1 SSHAT, CDR2 FNYEAQ (reference sequence). This CDR3 contains 15 residues. The CDR3 region is CASSLYGTGGETQYF. In DNA form, the CDR3 reads TGTGCTAGCAGCTTATATGGGACAGGAGGCGAGACCCAGTACTTC.

The J gene is TRBJ1-5, the V gene TRBV27, with 7 bases aligning to TRBD1. The CDR3 runs 14 residues. Trimming cost V 7 bases and J 4 bases; bases outside gene matches: 7. The germline V gene has CDR1 MNHEY and CDR2 SMNVEV (reference sequence). CDR3 region: CASTSQGGNQPQHF. The DNA for the CDR3 is TGTGCCAGCACCAGCCAGGGGGGAAATCAGCCCCAGCATTTT.

At least ten counts were recorded for this clonotype. The rearrangement uses TRBV12-3 or TRBV12-4 and TRBJ2-2, with D maybe TRBD1 (6 bases). The V and J ends lost 1 base and 0 bases respectively, with 15 bases between them. The CDR3 totals 18 residues. This CDR3 reads CASSLGQGLFTNTGELFF. The CDR3 DNA is TGTGCCAGCAGTTTAGGGCAGGGGCTGTTTACGAACACCGGGGAGCTGTTTTTT.

This clonotype was seen ten or more times. This chain connects TRBV6-1 to TRBJ2-7; 11 positions match TRBD2. This CDR3 contains 15 residues. V lost 8 bases and J lost 0; bases outside the gene matches: 6. The germline gives CDR1 MNHNS, CDR2 SASEGT. The CDR3 region is CASRTSGLSSYEQYF. CDR3 nucleotide sequence: TGTGCCAGCCGGACTAGCGGGTTAAGCTCCTACGAGCAGTACTTC.

This clonotype showed up just once. Here the CDR3 omits its conserved ending phenylalanine or tryptophan, so a read error is the likely source. The chain carries TRBV12-3 or TRBV12-4 and TRBJ1-2; D ambiguous. V was trimmed by 0 bases and J by 3 bases, leaving 5 bases between them. CDR3 length equals 13 residues. CDR3 sequence: CASSLAGDYGYTL. In DNA form, the CDR3 reads TGTGCCAGCAGTTTAGCAGGAGACTATGGCTACACCCTC.

This clonotype was found many times. The chain uses TRBV27 and TRBJ1-1, with 9 bases matching TRBD1. J was trimmed by 4 bases and V by 4 bases; bases with no gene match: 7. From germline, CDR1 is MNHEY and CDR2 SMNVEV (reference sequence). The CDR3 runs 15 residues. CDR3 bases: TGTGCCAGCAGTTACAGGGGGCTTAGGGTCACTGAAGCTTTCTTT. Its protein is CASSYRGLRVTEAFF.

Many counts were recorded for this clonotype. V usage is TRBV6-1 and J usage is TRBJ1-1, with a weak D call TRBD1 (5 bases). CDR1 is MNHNS and CDR2 is SASEGT in the germline V gene. Trimming pared 5 bases from V and 0 bases from J, leaving 13 bases between. The CDR3 is 15 amino acids. CDR3 sequence (DNA): TGTGCCAGCAGTAAACAGGCTATGATGAACACTGAAGCTTTCTTT. It yields the protein CASSKQAMMNTEAFF.

This clonotype has a count of ten or more. The chain has TRBV28 and TRBJ1-5; a weak D match, TRBD1 (6 bases). Trimming took 3 bases from V and 4 from J, leaving 13 bases between them. The germline CDR1 and CDR2 sequences are MDHEN and SYDVKM. The CDR3 covers 15 residues. CDR3 in amino acids: CASSLLQGENQPQHF. For the CDR3, the DNA is TGTGCCAGCAGTTTGCTACAGGGAGAGAATCAGCCCCAGCATTTT. The complete variable domain, with remaining parts taken from reference TRBV28 and TRBJ1-5, reads DVKVTQSSRYLVKRTGEKVFLECVQDMDHENMFWYRQDPGLGLRLIYFSYDVKMKEKGDIPEGYSVSREKKERFSLILESASTNQTSMYLCASSLLQGENQPQHFGDGTRLSIL.

This clonotype has ten or more counts. CDR3 sequence: CATSDSSLAKNIQYF. CDR3 DNA sequence: TGTGCCACCAGTGATTCGTCTCTAGCCAAAAACATTCAGTACTTC. This rearrangement joins TRBV24-1 to TRBJ2-4; D not certain. In germline, CDR1 is KGHDR, CDR2 SFDVKD. Trimming took off 2 bases at V and 0 bases at J, with 7 bases between the two ends. The CDR3 length is 15 residues.

This clonotype has at least ten counts. The V call is TRBV5-1, the J call TRBJ2-3; possibly TRBD2 for D (6 bases). The CDR3 consists of 16 residues. Germline V gene data show CDR1 as SGHRS and CDR2 as YFSETQ. Trimming left V 7 bases short and J 1 base short, with 19 bases between. The CDR3 protein is CASGRDGRVGTDTQYF. The CDR3 nucleotides read TGCGCCAGCGGCCGGGACGGGAGAGTCGGCACAGATACGCAGTATTTT. Full variable domain (outside the CDR3, taken from reference TRBV5-1 and TRBJ2-3): KAGVTQTPRYLIKTRGQQVTLSCSPISGHRSVSWYQQTPGQGLQFLFEYFSETQRNKGNFPGRFSGRQFSNSRSEMNVSTLELGDSALYLCASGRDGRVGTDTQYFGPGTRLTVL.

This clonotype was observed many times. This chain uses TRBV20-1 with TRBJ1-1; D is ambiguous. The CDR3 length is 14 residues. Germline values: CDR1 DFQATT, CDR2 SNEGSKA (reference sequence). V was pared by 0 bases and J by 1 base, with 9 bases between. DNA for the CDR3: TGCAGTGCTAGAGAGATAACGCAGAACACTGAAGCTTTCTTT. It codes for CSAREITQNTEAFF.

V is TRBV12-5 and J is TRBJ2-7; 11 bases line up with TRBD2. V lost 5 bases to trimming and J lost 4 bases; unmatched junction nucleotides: 19. The CDR3 runs to 19 residues. Germline lookup yields CDR1 LGHNT and CDR2 FRNRAP. The CDR3 loop reads CASGPRDSRKTSGDYEQYF. The CDR3 DNA follows: TGTGCTAGTGGTCCCCGGGACAGTCGAAAGACTAGCGGGGATTACGAGCAGTACTTC.

The rearrangement joins TRBV10-3 to TRBJ2-1; 9 nucleotides match TRBD1. This CDR3 region has 13 residues. Germline assignment: CDR1 ENHRY and CDR2 SYGVKD. V lost 8 bases, J lost 5 bases, and 4 bases stayed unmatched. This chain's CDR3 is CAIRDRANNEQFF. CDR3 nucleotide sequence: TGTGCCATCCGGGACAGGGCTAACAATGAGCAGTTCTTC.

This clonotype has a count of ten or more. The chain joins TRBV7-2 to TRBJ2-1; 11 bases map to TRBD2. J was trimmed by 4 bases and V by 8 bases; bases with no gene match: 19. The CDR3 has 19 residues. Germline lookup yields CDR1 SGHTA and CDR2 FQGNSA. The CDR3 DNA is TGTGCCAGCTCACGAAAGGCGGGACTAGCGGTGAACTTATACAATGAGCAGTTCTTC. Protein sequence: CASSRKAGLAVNLYNEQFF.

Ten or more counts support this clonotype. The chain links TRBV7-9 to TRBJ2-2, with D unclear. The germline V and J ends were trimmed by 8 bases and 7 bases, with 5 bases remaining between them. From germline, CDR1 is SEHNR and CDR2 FQNEAQ (reference sequence). The CDR3 spans 10 residues. The CDR3 sequence is CASVSGELFF. Here the CDR3 DNA reads TGTGCCAGCGTGAGCGGGGAGCTGTTTTTT.

This clonotype was seen many times. The chain combines TRBV28 with TRBJ1-2; D uncertain. The length of the CDR3 is 11 residues. V was cut by 8 bases and J by 4 bases, with 8 bases left in between. Germline CDR1 is MDHEN and CDR2 is SYDVKM. CDR3 coding DNA: TGTGCCAGCGAAGGCAGCTATGGCTACACCTTC. Residues: CASEGSYGYTF.

This clonotype was seen many times. This chain connects TRBV7-9 to TRBJ1-4; maybe TRBD1 (5 bases). V lost 4 bases and J 8 bases, leaving 14 bases between the germline ends. The germline V gene encodes CDR1 SEHNR and CDR2 FQNEAQ (reference sequence). This CDR3 region has 14 residues. DNA for the CDR3: TGTGCCAGCAGCTCACCTACGGGGGACGAAAAACTGTTTTTT. Translated: CASSSPTGDEKLFF. Full variable domain (missing parts from reference TRBV7-9 and TRBJ1-4): DTGVSQNPRHKITKRGQNVTFRCDPISEHNRLYWYRQTLGQGPEFLTYFQNEAQLEKSRLLSDRFSAERPKGSFSTLEIQRTEQGDSAMYLCASSSPTGDEKLFFGSGTQLSVL.